What follows are 11 T cell receptor beta chains derived from one specimen sequenced in a study of cytomegalovirus exposure and HLA in healthy donors. Researchers ran the PCR with 60 Vbeta and 13 Jbeta primers. The assay was immunoSEQ multiplex PCR, and TCRdb's table has in-frame clones only and misses some. Its table lists approximately 58,000 clones. The sequenced sample consisted of PBMCs. These receptor sequences come from a man aged 25-45 years in good health and CMV-seropositive.

This chain uses TRBV12-5 with TRBJ1-2, with 8 nucleotides matching TRBD1. The CDR3 spans 13 residues. Germline CDR1 LGHNT, CDR2 FRNRAP. V lost 3 bases to trimming and J lost 4 bases; unmatched junction nucleotides: 1. The CDR3 loop reads CASGFTGGYGYTF. In DNA, the CDR3 is TGTGCTAGTGGTTTCACAGGGGGCTATGGCTACACCTTC.

The chain has TRBV7-2 and TRBJ2-5, with D maybe TRBD2 (6 bases). In germline, CDR1 is SGHTA, CDR2 FQGNSA. This CDR3 spans 14 amino acids. V lost 1 base and J 5 bases, leaving 11 bases between the germline ends. The CDR3 protein is CASSLGEDRETQYF. CDR3 in DNA: TGTGCCAGCAGCTTAGGGGAGGATCGGGAGACCCAGTACTTC.

J is TRBJ2-1 and V is TRBV18, with D possibly TRBD1 on 6 matching bases. V was trimmed by 4 bases and J by 7 bases, leaving 14 bases between them. Looked up from germline, CDR1 is KGHSH and CDR2 is LQKENI. This CDR3 has 14 residues. The CDR3 bases are TGTGCCAGCTCACTGGACAGAGTATCTAATGAGCAGTTCTTC. Residues: CASSLDRVSNEQFF.

This sequence joins TRBV7-9 and TRBJ2-7, with 8 nucleotides matching TRBD1. CDR3 length: 13 amino acids. Per germline, CDR1 SEHNR and CDR2 FQNEAQ (reference sequence). Germline trimming cut 4 bases from V and 3 bases from J; bases unmatched to any gene: 2. The CDR3 DNA sequence: TGTGCCAGCAGCTCAGGGGGCCGCTACGAGCAGTACTTC. This translates into CASSSGGRYEQYF.

This chain links TRBV27 with TRBJ1-1, with 7 bases fitting TRBD1. This CDR3 has 16 residues. Per the germline V gene, CDR1 is MNHEY and CDR2 is SMNVEV (reference sequence). Trimming took 3 bases from V and 0 from J; bases not matched to a gene: 7. The CDR3 protein is CASSFRTGPMNTEAFF. For the CDR3, the DNA is TGTGCCAGCAGTTTCCGGACAGGACCAATGAACACTGAAGCTTTCTTT.

The genes are TRBV9 and TRBJ2-7; 8 positions match TRBD1. The CDR3 runs 14 residues. V was clipped by 0 bases and J by 6 bases; unmatched bases: 5. Germline V lookup: CDR1 SGDLS, CDR2 YYNGEE. CDR3 amino acids: CASSVEDRVGEQYF. Written as DNA, the CDR3 is TGTGCCAGCAGCGTAGAGGACAGGGTGGGCGAGCAGTACTTC.

The V and J genes are TRBV27 and TRBJ2-7, with 8 bases that match TRBD2. Germline lookup yields CDR1 MNHEY and CDR2 SMNVEV (reference sequence). Germline trimming cut 5 bases from V and 3 bases from J; bases unmatched to any gene: 15. The CDR3 has 17 amino acids. The CDR3 loop reads CASSPLGLAVLHYEQYF. DNA of the CDR3: TGTGCCAGCAGTCCACTAGGACTAGCCGTTCTCCACTACGAGCAGTACTTC.

V and J are TRBV11-2 and TRBJ2-7, with 8 bases matching TRBD2. V shed 3 bases, J shed 2 bases, and the junction held 6 bases outside the gene matches. The CDR3 consists of 15 residues. Germline CDR1 reads SGHAT; CDR2 reads FQNNGV. The CDR3 bases are TGTGCCAGCAGCTTTATGCGGGAGGTCGCCTACGAGCAGTACTTC. Translation gives CASSFMREVAYEQYF.

V and J are TRBV9 and TRBJ2-1; 9 nucleotides align to TRBD1. V was clipped by 5 bases and J by 5 bases; unmatched bases: 11. The CDR3 has 16 amino acids. CDR1 and CDR2 (germline): SGDLS, YYNGEE. DNA of the CDR3: TGTGCCAGCAGTCAAACCGGGACAGGGACCGACAATGAGCAGTTCTTC. Protein sequence: CASSQTGTGTDNEQFF. Drawing the rest from reference TRBV9 and TRBJ2-1, the complete variable domain is DSGVTQTPKHLITATGQRVTLRCSPRSGDLSVYWYQQSLDQGLQFLIQYYNGEERAKGNILERFSAQQFPDLHSELNLSSLELGDSALYFCASSQTGTGTDNEQFFGPGTRLTVL.

The chain uses TRBV6-1 and TRBJ1-2; a weak D match, TRBD1 (5 bases). The CDR3 has 13 amino acids. The germline V gene encodes CDR1 MNHNS and CDR2 SASEGT. V was cut by 5 bases and J by 4 bases, with 11 bases left in between. Written as DNA, the CDR3 is TGTGCCAGCAGTCGACAGTCAACCTATGGCTACACCTTC. Encoded protein: CASSRQSTYGYTF.

The chain has TRBV16 and TRBJ1-3; weak D call: TRBD1 (5 bases). CDR1 KGHSY and CDR2 FQNENV come from the germline V gene. Trimming took off 4 bases at V and 3 bases at J, with 13 bases between the two ends. This CDR3 comprises 15 residues. CDR3 residues: CASSRLGTDGNTIYF. For the CDR3, the DNA is TGTGCCAGCAGCCGACTAGGGACTGATGGAAACACCATATATTTT.